Below, 14 T cell receptor beta chains from the same sample are listed, as sequenced in a study of T cell repertoires in cytomegalovirus infection. Each CDR3 protein gets one entry after TCRdb re-called the reads with MiXCR. The sample carries 200,000 to 300,000 distinct CDR3 sequences, less than 9.5% recorded once. Sequencing was carried out using PBMCs. These receptors were obtained from a human donor in good health (CMV status not recorded). Some clones in this sample may be carry-over from other donors' samples.

To note about this clonotype: A much more abundant neighbour one base away suggests this may be a read error. V usage is TRBV3-1 and J usage is TRBJ1-2; D might be TRBD1 (6 bases). The CDR3 is 14 residues long. The germline V gene has CDR1 LGHDT and CDR2 YNNKEL (reference sequence). DNA of the CDR3: TGTGCCAGCAGCCAAGCTACAGGGAACTATGCCTACACCTTC. The encoded protein is CASSQATGNYAYTF.

This clonotype occurred many times. The V call is TRBV7-3, the J call TRBJ2-2; either TRBD1 or TRBD2 may supply D (6 bases each). Trimming took 1 base from V and 2 from J, leaving 11 bases between them. CDR1 SGHTA and CDR2 FQGTGA come from the germline V gene. CDR3 length equals 16 residues. In DNA form, the CDR3 reads TGTGCCAGCAGCTTAAACGGGGGACAAAACACCGGGGAGCTGTTTTTT. It yields the protein CASSLNGGQNTGELFF.

Here the CDR3 DNA reads TGCAGTGTAGGGGGGGTGGAGACCCAGTACTTC. It translates to CSVGGVETQYF. This chain uses TRBV20-1 with TRBJ2-5, with a possible D match to TRBD2 (7 bases). V lost 7 bases and J 5 bases, leaving 11 bases between the germline ends. The CDR3 is 11 residues long. Per the germline V gene, CDR1 is DFQATT and CDR2 is SNEGSKA (reference sequence).

This clonotype was picked up many times. J is TRBJ1-4 and V is TRBV7-2; D is possibly TRBD1 (6 bases). This CDR3 spans 14 amino acids. Trimming shortened V by 5 bases and J by 5 bases, and 12 bases separated the two germline ends. Looked up from germline, CDR1 is SGHTA and CDR2 is FQGNSA. The chain's CDR3 is CASSRNRANEKLFF. CDR3 bases: TGTGCCAGCAGCCGTAACAGGGCCAATGAAAAACTGTTTTTT. Full variable domain (missing parts from reference TRBV7-2 and TRBJ1-4): GAGVSQSPSNKVTEKGKDVELRCDPISGHTALYWYRQSLGQGLEFLIYFQGNSAPDKSGLPSDRFSAERTGGSVSTLTIQRTQQEDSAVYLCASSRNRANEKLFFGSGTQLSVL.

This chain connects TRBV6-2 or TRBV6-3 to TRBJ2-1; TRBD2 agrees at 7 bases. CDR1 MNHEY and CDR2 SVGEGT come from the germline V gene. The CDR3 length is 18 residues. Trimming at V came to 0 bases and at J to 3 bases, leaving 11 bases not matched to a gene. The CDR3 loop is CASSYSLICGSSYNEQFF. DNA for the CDR3: TGTGCCAGCAGTTACTCCCTTATATGCGGGAGTAGCTACAATGAGCAGTTCTTC.

Ten or more counts support this clonotype. The chain combines TRBV7-2 with TRBJ1-5, with 9 bases fitting TRBD1. The J segment lost 1 base and the V segment lost 5 bases, leaving 3 bases of the junction unmatched. In germline, CDR1 is SGHTA, CDR2 FQGNSA. This CDR3 is 15 amino acids long. The CDR3 DNA reads TGTGCCAGCAGCCCAACAGGGGGCAGCAATCAGCCCCAGCATTTT. It specifies CASSPTGGSNQPQHF.

V gene TRBV7-3 combines with J gene TRBJ2-7; D perhaps matches TRBD2 (5 bases). V was trimmed by 4 bases and J by 6 bases, leaving 13 bases between them. The CDR3 is made up of 13 amino acids. Germline CDR1 and CDR2: SGHTA and FQGTGA. CDR3 DNA sequence: TGTGCCAGCAGCTACGGGGTAGCGTCCGAGCAGTACTTC. Its translation: CASSYGVASEQYF. The variable domain in full, completed from reference TRBV7-3 and TRBJ2-7, reads GAGVSQTPSNKVTEKGKYVELRCDPISGHTALYWYRQSLGQGPEFLIYFQGTGAADDSGLPNDRFFAVRPEGSVSTLKIQRTERGDSAVYLCASSYGVASEQYFGPGTRLTVT.

The rearrangement joins TRBV20-1 to TRBJ2-3, with TRBD2 matching over 7 bases. Trimming cost V 1 base and J 3 bases; bases outside gene matches: 13. This CDR3 contains 17 residues. The germline V gene has CDR1 DFQATT and CDR2 SNEGSKA (reference sequence). CDR3 sequence (DNA): TGCAGTGCTAGAGGACAGCGGGACCGACTAGGAACAGATACGCAGTATTTT. Residues: CSARGQRDRLGTDTQYF.

This clonotype was detected ten times or more. This chain uses TRBV12-3 or TRBV12-4 with TRBJ1-1; 8 bases agree with TRBD1. V trimming: 4 bases; J trimming: 0 bases; junction bases outside the gene matches: 10. This CDR3 is 17 amino acids long. The CDR3 loop is CASSYSGSGGVNTEAFF. CDR3 nucleotide sequence: TGTGCCAGCAGTTACTCAGGCTCAGGGGGCGTGAACACTGAAGCTTTCTTT.

This clonotype was seen ten or more times. V and J are TRBV27 and TRBJ2-1; 10 bases fit TRBD1. The CDR3 has 15 residues. Unmatched junction bases numbered 8, after V lost 5 bases and J lost 7 bases. Germline lookup yields CDR1 MNHEY and CDR2 SMNVEV (reference sequence). The CDR3 here is CASSPGTGVLNEQFF. CDR3 DNA: TGTGCCAGCAGTCCAGGGACAGGGGTATTAAATGAGCAGTTCTTC.

The table lists this clonotype with many counts. This sequence joins TRBV7-3 and TRBJ2-3, with D perhaps TRBD2 (6 bases). CDR3 length: 16 residues. Trimming left V 2 bases short and J 0 bases short, with 12 bases between. CDR1 and CDR2 (germline): SGHTA, FQGTGA. DNA of the CDR3: TGTGCCAGCAGCTTATCGGCGGCGGGGAGCACAGATACGCAGTATTTT. This translates into CASSLSAAGSTDTQYF. Using reference TRBV7-3 and TRBJ2-3 for the parts outside the CDR3, the full variable domain is GAGVSQTPSNKVTEKGKYVELRCDPISGHTALYWYRQSLGQGPEFLIYFQGTGAADDSGLPNDRFFAVRPEGSVSTLKIQRTERGDSAVYLCASSLSAAGSTDTQYFGPGTRLTVL.

Many counts were recorded for this clonotype. This chain joins TRBV11-2 and TRBJ1-6; perhaps TRBD1 as D (6 bases). The germline gives CDR1 SGHAT, CDR2 FQNNGV. V lost 6 bases and J 10 bases, leaving 16 bases between the germline ends. CDR3 length: 14 amino acids. The CDR3 DNA follows: TGTGCCAGCAGGGATCAGGGGTTAGGGTCACCCCTCCACTTT. Amino acid sequence: CASRDQGLGSPLHF.

This clonotype was seen many times. The chain couples TRBV7-2 to TRBJ2-1; 7 bases line up with TRBD2. The germline gives CDR1 SGHTA, CDR2 FQGNSA. Unmatched junction bases numbered 0, after V lost 2 bases and J lost 5 bases. The CDR3 has 13 amino acids. In DNA, the CDR3 is TGTGCCAGCAGCTTAAGCGGGGACAATGAGCAGTTCTTC. This translates into CASSLSGDNEQFF.

For this clonotype: A single base separates this from a much larger clone, so it may be a read error. The genes are TRBV7-6 and TRBJ2-3; TRBD1 or TRBD2 may be the D gene (5 bases each). The germline CDR1 and CDR2 sequences are SGHVS and FNYEAQ. This CDR3 region has 11 residues. Trimming shortened V by 9 bases and J by 10 bases, and 14 bases separated the two germline ends. The CDR3 loop is CARGDPRAQYF. The CDR3 DNA reads as TGTGCCAGGGGGGACCCCAGAGCGCAGTATTTT.